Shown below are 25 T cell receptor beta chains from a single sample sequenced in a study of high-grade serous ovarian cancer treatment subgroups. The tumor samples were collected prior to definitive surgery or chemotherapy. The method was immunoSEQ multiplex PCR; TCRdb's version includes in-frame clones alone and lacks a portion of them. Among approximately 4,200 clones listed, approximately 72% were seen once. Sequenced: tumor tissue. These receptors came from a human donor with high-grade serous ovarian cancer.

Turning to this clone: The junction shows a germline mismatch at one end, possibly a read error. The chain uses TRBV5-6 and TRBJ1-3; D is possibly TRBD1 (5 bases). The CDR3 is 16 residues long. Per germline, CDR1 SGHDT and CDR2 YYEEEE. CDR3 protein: CASSGFMRGAGNTVYF. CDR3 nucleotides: TGTGCCAGCAGCGGGTTCATGAGGGGAGCCGGAAACACCGTATATTTT.

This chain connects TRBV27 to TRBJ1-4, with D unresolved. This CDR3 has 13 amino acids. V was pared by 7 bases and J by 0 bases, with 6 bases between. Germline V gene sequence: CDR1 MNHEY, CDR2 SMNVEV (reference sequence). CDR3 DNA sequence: TGTGCCAGCAACACAACAACTAATGAAAAACTGTTTTTT. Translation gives CASNTTTNEKLFF. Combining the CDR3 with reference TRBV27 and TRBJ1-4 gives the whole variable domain EAQVTQNPRYLITVTGKKLTVTCSQNMNHEYMSWYRQDPGLGLRQIYYSMNVEVTDKGDVPEGYKVSRKEKRNFPLILESPSPNQTSLYFCASNTTTNEKLFFGSGTQLSVL.

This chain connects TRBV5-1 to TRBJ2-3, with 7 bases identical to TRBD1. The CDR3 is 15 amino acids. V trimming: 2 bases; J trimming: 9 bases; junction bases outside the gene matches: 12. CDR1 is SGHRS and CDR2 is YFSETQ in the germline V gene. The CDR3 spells CASSLQGSGVETQYF. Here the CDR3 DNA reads TGCGCCAGCAGCTTACAGGGGTCCGGGGTTGAAACGCAGTATTTT. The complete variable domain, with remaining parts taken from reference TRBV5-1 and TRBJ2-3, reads KAGVTQTPRYLIKTRGQQVTLSCSPISGHRSVSWYQQTPGQGLQFLFEYFSETQRNKGNFPGRFSGRQFSNSRSEMNVSTLELGDSALYLCASSLQGSGVETQYFGPGTRLTVL.

CDR3 in amino acids: CASSLALAGGTNTGELFF. The CDR3 DNA is TGTGCCAGCAGCTTAGCGCTGGCAGGGGGTACGAACACCGGGGAGCTGTTTTTT. The chain carries TRBV7-6 and TRBJ2-2, with 7 positions matching TRBD1. The CDR3 is 18 residues long. V was pared by 0 bases and J by 0 bases, with 7 bases of the junction left unmatched. The germline gives CDR1 SGHVS, CDR2 FNYEAQ. The complete variable domain, with remaining parts taken from reference TRBV7-6 and TRBJ2-2, reads GAGVSQSPRYKVTKRGQDVALRCDPISGHVSLYWYRQALGQGPEFLTYFNYEAQQDKSGLPNDRFSAERPEGSISTLTIQRTEQRDSAMYRCASSLALAGGTNTGELFFGEGSRLTVL.

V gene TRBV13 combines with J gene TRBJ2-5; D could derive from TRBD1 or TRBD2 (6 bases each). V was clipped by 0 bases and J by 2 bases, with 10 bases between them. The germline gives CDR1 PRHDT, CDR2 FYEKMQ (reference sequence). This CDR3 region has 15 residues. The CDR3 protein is CASSLGRGPQETQYF. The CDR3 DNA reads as TGTGCCAGCAGCTTAGGACGGGGGCCTCAAGAGACCCAGTACTTC.

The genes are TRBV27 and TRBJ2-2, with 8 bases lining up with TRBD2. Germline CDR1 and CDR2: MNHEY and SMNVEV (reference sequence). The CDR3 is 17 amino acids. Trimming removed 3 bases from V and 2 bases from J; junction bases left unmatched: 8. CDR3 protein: CASSFSAGAQNTGELFF. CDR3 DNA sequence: TGTGCCAGCAGTTTCTCAGCGGGGGCCCAAAACACCGGGGAGCTGTTTTTT.

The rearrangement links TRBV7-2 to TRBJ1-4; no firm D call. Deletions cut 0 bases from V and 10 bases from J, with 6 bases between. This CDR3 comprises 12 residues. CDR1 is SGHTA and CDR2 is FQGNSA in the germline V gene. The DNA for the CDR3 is TGTGCCAGCAGCTTAGCGCTGGGAAAACTGTTTTTT. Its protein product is CASSLALGKLFF.

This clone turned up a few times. The CDR3 loop reads CASSPDGASNEKLFF. The CDR3 DNA is TGTGCCAGCTCACCAGATGGGGCGTCTAATGAAAAACTGTTTTTT. This rearrangement joins TRBV18 to TRBJ1-4, with a weak D call TRBD1 (5 bases). Per the germline V gene, CDR1 is KGHSH and CDR2 is LQKENI. The CDR3 consists of 15 residues. V was pared by 2 bases and J by 3 bases, with 10 bases between.

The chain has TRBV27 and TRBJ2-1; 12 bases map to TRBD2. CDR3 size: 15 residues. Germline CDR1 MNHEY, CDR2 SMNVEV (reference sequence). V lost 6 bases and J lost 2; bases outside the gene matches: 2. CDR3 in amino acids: CASRTSGGTYNEQFF. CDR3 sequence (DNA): TGTGCCAGCAGAACTAGCGGGGGGACCTACAATGAGCAGTTCTTC.

CDR3 DNA sequence: TGTGCCAGCAGCTTGGGTAGAGTCTTTTTTGGCTACACCTTC. As protein: CASSLGRVFFGYTF. This chain links TRBV5-6 with TRBJ1-2; D is uncertain. Trimming left V 0 bases short and J 7 bases short, with 13 bases between. CDR1 is SGHDT and CDR2 is YYEEEE in the germline V gene. This CDR3 contains 14 residues.

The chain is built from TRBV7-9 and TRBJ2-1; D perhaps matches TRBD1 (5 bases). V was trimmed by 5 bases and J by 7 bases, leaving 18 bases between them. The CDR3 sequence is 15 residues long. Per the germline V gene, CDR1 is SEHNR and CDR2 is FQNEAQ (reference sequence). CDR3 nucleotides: TGTGCCAGCAGCCAGGACATCGGCTCTAGGAATGAGCAGTTCTTC. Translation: CASSQDIGSRNEQFF.

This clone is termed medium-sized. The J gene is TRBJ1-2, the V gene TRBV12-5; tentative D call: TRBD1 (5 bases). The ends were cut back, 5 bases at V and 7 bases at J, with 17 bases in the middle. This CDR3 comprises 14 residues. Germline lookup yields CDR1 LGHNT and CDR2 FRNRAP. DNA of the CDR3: TGTGCTAGTGGTCCCGGGGGAGGGGTTATTGGCTACACCTTC. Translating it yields CASGPGGGVIGYTF.

CDR3 coding DNA: TGTGCCAGCAGCTTACAATGGCCGGGGCCCACAGATACGCAGTATTTT. Its translation: CASSLQWPGPTDTQYF. The gene calls are TRBV7-9 and TRBJ2-3, with D perhaps given as TRBD1 or TRBD2 (5 bases each). In germline, CDR1 is SEHNR, CDR2 FQNEAQ (reference sequence). CDR3 length: 16 amino acids. The V gene lost 2 bases and the J gene lost 2 bases, with 14 bases spanning the gap. The variable domain in full, with the rest retrieved from reference TRBV7-9 and TRBJ2-3, is DTGVSQNPRHKITKRGQNVTFRCDPISEHNRLYWYRQTLGQGPEFLTYFQNEAQLEKSRLLSDRFSAERPKGSFSTLEIQRTEQGDSAMYLCASSLQWPGPTDTQYFGPGTRLTVL.

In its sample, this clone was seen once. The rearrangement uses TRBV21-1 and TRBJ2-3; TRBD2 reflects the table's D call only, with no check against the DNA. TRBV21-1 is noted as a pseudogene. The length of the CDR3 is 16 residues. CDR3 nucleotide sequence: TGTGCCAGCAGCAAAGGAGGACTAGCGATGCCAGATACGCAGTATTTT. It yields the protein CASSKGGLAMPDTQYF.

In DNA form, the CDR3 reads TGTGCCAGCAGCTTATCGGGGATCACTGAAGCTTTCTTT. Protein product: CASSLSGITEAFF. The rearrangement links TRBV7-3 to TRBJ1-1; D is unresolved. With 2 bases removed from V and 4 bases from J, the gap between germline ends came to 8 bases. The length of the CDR3 is 13 residues. Germline CDR1 SGHTA, CDR2 FQGTGA.

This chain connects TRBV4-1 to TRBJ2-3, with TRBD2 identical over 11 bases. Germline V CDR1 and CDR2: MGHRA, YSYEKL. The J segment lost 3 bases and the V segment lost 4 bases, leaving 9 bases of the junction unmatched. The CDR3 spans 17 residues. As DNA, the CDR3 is TGCGCCAGCAGCCTCGCGGTTAGCGGGGGGGGGACAGATACGCAGTATTTT. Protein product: CASSLAVSGGGTDTQYF.

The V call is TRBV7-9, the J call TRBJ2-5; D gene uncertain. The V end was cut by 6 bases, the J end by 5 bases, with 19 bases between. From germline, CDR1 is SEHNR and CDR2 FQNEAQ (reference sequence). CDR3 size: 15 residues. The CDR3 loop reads CASSLNLAGGETQYF. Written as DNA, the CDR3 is TGTGCCAGCAGTCTAAACTTAGCAGGTGGGGAGACCCAGTACTTC.

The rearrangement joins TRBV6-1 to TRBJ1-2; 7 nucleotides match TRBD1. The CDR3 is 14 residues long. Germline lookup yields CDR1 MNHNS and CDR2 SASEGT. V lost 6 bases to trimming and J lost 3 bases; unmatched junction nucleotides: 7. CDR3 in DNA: TGTGCCAGCAGGAGTAGAGACAGGGACTATGGCTACACCTTC. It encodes CASRSRDRDYGYTF.

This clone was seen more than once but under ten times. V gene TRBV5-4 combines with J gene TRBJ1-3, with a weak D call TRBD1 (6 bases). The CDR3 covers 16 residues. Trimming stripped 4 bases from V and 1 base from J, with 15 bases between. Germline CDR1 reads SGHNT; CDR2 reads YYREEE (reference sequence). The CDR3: CASSGRQEGSGNTIYF. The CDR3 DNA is TGTGCCAGCAGCGGCAGACAGGAAGGATCTGGAAACACCATATATTTT.

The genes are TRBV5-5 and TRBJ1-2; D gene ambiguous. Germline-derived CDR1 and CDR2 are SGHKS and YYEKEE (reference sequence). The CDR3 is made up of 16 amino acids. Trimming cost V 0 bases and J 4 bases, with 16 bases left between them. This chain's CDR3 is CASSLDQVELGYGYTF. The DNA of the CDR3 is TGTGCCAGCAGCTTGGACCAGGTCGAGCTCGGCTATGGCTACACCTTC.

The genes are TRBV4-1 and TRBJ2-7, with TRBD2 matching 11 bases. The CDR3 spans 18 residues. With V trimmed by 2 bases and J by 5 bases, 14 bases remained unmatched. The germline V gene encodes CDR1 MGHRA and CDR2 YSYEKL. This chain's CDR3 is CASSQQLAGGSLAHEQYF. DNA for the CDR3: TGCGCCAGCAGCCAACAGCTAGCGGGGGGCTCGCTAGCCCACGAGCAGTACTTC.

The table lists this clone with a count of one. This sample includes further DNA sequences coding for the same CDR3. The CDR3 region is CASSERQGGQPQHF. The CDR3 DNA reads as TGCGCCAGCAGTGAGAGGCAGGGCGGTCAGCCCCAGCATTTT. The rearrangement links TRBV10-2 to TRBJ1-5, with D perhaps TRBD1 (5 bases). Germline CDR1 WSHSY, CDR2 SAAADI. Trimming shortened V by 2 bases and J by 6 bases, and 11 bases separated the two germline ends. This CDR3 region has 14 residues.

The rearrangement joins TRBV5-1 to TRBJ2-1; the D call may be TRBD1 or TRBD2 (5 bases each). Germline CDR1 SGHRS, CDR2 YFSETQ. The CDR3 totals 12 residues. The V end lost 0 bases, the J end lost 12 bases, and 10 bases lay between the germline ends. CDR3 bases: TGCGCCAGCAGCTTGGATGGGGACGGGCAGTTCTTC. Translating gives CASSLDGDGQFF.

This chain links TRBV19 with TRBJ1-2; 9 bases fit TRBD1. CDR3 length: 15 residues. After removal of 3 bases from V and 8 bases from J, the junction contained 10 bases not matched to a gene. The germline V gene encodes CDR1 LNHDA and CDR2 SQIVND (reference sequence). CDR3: CASSMGQGFRGGYTF. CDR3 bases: TGTGCCAGTAGTATGGGACAGGGCTTCCGGGGAGGCTACACCTTC.

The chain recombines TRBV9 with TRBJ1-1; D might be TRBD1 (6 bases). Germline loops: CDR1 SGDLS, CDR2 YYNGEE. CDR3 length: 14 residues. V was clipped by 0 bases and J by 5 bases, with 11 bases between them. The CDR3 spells CASSVGGGSTEAFF. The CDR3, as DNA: TGTGCCAGCAGCGTAGGGGGGGGCAGTACTGAAGCTTTCTTT.